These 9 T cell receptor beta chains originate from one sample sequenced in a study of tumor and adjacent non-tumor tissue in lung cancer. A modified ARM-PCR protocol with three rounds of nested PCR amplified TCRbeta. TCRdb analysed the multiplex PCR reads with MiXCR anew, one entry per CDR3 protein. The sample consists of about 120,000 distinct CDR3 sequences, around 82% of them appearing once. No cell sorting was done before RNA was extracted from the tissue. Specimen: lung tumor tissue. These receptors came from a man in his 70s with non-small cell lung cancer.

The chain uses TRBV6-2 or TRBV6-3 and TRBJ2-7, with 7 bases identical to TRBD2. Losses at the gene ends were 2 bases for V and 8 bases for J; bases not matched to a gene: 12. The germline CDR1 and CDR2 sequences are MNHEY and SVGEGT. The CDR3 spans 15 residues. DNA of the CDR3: TGTGCCAGCAGTTACGCCCCTAGCGGCTCCTGGAAGCAGTACTTC. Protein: CASSYAPSGSWKQYF.

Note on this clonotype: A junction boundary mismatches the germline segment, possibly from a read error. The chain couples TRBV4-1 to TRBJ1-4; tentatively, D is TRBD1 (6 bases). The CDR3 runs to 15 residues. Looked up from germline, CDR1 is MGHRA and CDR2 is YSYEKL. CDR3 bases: TGCGCCTGCAGACGGGACAAGACAACTAATGAAAAACTGTTTTTT. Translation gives CACRRDKTTNEKLFF.

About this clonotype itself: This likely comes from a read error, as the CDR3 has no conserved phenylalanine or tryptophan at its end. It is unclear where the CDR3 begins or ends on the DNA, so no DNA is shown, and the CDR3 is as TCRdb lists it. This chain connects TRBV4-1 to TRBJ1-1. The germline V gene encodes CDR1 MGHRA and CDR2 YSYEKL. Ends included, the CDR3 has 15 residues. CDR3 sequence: CASSLGTATYTEASV.

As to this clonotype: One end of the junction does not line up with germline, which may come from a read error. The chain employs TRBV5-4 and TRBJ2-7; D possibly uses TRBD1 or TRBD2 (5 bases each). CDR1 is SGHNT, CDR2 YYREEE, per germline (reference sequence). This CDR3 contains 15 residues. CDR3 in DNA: TGTGGCAGCAGCTTGGGAACGGGACCAACCTACGAGCAGTACTTC. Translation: CGSSLGTGPTYEQYF. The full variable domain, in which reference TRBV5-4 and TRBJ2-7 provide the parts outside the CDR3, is ETGVTQSPTHLIKTRGQQVTLRCSSQSGHNTVSWYQQALGQGPQFIFQYYREEENGRGNFPPRFSGLQFPNYSSELNVNALELDDSALYLCGSSLGTGPTYEQYFGPGTRLTVT.

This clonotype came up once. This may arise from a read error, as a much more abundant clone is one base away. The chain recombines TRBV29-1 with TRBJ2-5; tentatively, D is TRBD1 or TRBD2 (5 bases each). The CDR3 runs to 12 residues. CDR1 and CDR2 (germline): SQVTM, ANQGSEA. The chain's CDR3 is CRVAGAAETQYF. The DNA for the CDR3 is TGCAGAGTTGCCGGGGCGGCGGAGACCCAGTACTTC.

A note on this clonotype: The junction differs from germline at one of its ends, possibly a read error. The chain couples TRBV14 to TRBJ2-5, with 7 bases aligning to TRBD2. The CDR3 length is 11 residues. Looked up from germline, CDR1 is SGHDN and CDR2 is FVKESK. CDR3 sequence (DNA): TGTGCCAACAGCCAAGCGGGGATCGAGTACTTC. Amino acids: CANSQAGIEYF.

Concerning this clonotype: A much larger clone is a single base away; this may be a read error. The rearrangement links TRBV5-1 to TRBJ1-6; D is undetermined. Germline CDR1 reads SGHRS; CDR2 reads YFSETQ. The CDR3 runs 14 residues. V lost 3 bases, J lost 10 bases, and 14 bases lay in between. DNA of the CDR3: TGCGCCAGCAGCTCGAACGGGCGAGGCTCACCCCTCCACTTT. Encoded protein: CASSSNGRGSPLHF.

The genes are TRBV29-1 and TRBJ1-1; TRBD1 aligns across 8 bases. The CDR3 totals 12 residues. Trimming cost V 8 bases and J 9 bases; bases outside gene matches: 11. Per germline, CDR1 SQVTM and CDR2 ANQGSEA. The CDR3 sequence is CSFFGQGIKAFF. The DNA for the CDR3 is TGCAGCTTCTTCGGACAGGGAATTAAAGCTTTCTTT.

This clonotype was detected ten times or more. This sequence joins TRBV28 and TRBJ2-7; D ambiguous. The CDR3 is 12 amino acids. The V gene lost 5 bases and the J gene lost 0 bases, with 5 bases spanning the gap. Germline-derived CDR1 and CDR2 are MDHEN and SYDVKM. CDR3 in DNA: TGTGCCAGCAGTCTAGGCTCCTACGAGCAGTACTTC. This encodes CASSLGSYEQYF.